This T cell receptor (beta chain) was found in a study of blood T cell repertoires in COVID-19. The wider study: Samples taken during acute and convalescent COVID-19 were collected in the United States, Italy and Spain. T cells, B-cell-depleted T cells, or PBMCs supplied cDNA or gDNA.

In the original workflow: Using reference gene primer amplification, nucleated cell counts were estimated. Some clones are missing from TCRdb's copy, which holds only in-frame ones; the method was immunoSEQ multiplex PCR. V, J and clone size are taken as reported in that table, and D and trimming were inferred from the DNA itself. The repertoire holds about 160,000 clones, over 80% seen once, with roughly 4% in the top ten. Germline V gene data show CDR1 as MNHEY and CDR2 as SVGAGI. This CDR3 has 15 residues. V lost 6 bases, J lost 6 bases, and 13 bases stayed unmatched. The source is an older woman who had recovered from COVID-19. Sequences were obtained from peripheral blood. The gene calls are TRBV6-5 and TRBJ1-2; 7 bases match TRBD1. The chain's CDR3 is CASSHRDSKKDGYTF. The DNA for the CDR3 is TGTGCCAGCAGCCACCGGGACAGCAAAAAGGATGGCTACACCTTC.